Here is one TCR beta chain with its context. Antigen unknown. The data were taken from a study of T cell responses to AZD1222 COVID-19 vaccine. Study results and limitations: Spike-specific TCR breadth and depth were elevated following two AZD1222 doses. Clonal diversity was possibly underestimated; the donors were predominantly white British and more often female. Spike-wide coverage was observed for vaccine-associated CD4 TCRs, with dominant responses at 160-218 and 743-854.

Libraries were prepared by immunoSEQ multiplex PCR; TCRdb keeps only in-frame clonotypes and omits some of them. The table shows 130,000 to 150,000 clones, with 85% to 95% occurring only once. V lost 4 bases and J 6 bases, leaving 12 bases between the germline ends. Germline V CDR1 and CDR2: MDHEN, SYDVKM. The CDR3 runs to 13 residues. V gene TRBV28 combines with J gene TRBJ1-2; D is uncertain. The material sequenced was peripheral blood, taken after recovery from COVID-19. This receptor was taken from an adult who had recovered from COVID-19. This CDR3 is CASSSGGHDGYTF. The CDR3 coding sequence is TGTGCCAGCAGTTCAGGCGGCCATGATGGCTACACCTTC.